In its sample, the clone carrying this T cell receptor beta chain was seen many times. The source of the sample is a study of regulatory T cells in long-lasting Graves disease. About the research overall: Over 5 years on antithyroid drugs plus positive TSH receptor antibodies marked Graves' disease as persistent.

Time point given: persistent/refractory GD, antithyroid drugs over 5 years with positive TRAb. PBMCs were the source of the RNA used for TCR sequencing. Germline CDR1 reads DFQATT; CDR2 reads SNEGSKA (reference sequence). V was cut by 4 bases and J by 1 base, with 10 bases left in between. The CDR3 sequence is 13 residues long. For TCR beta, libraries came from iRepertoire HTBI primers and Arm-PCR of CDR3 regions. TCRdb re-derived calls from the multiplex PCR reads in MiXCR, one entry per CDR3 protein. The sample consists of about 400,000 distinct CDR3 sequences, less than 25% of them appearing once. This TCR was recovered from a female donor with Graves disease. The chain recombines TRBV20-1 with TRBJ2-5; D remains unclear. The sample was peripheral blood mononuclear cells (PBMCs), taken when the disease was refractory, from a patient treated with antithyroid drugs. This CDR3 is CSAIQGTQETQYF. The CDR3, as DNA: TGCAGTGCTATCCAAGGCACCCAAGAGACCCAGTACTTC.